The subject of this entry is one TCR beta chain. As yet, its antigen is unknown. At one end, the junction sequence differs from germline, possibly due to a read error. These data originate in a study of blood T cells in healthy people across ages. Overall study context: Roughly one uniquely barcoded beta molecule per two T cells was captured.

Then a second PCR, running roughly 7 to 11 cycles, was carried out with a sample-barcoded 5' primer and a J-beta primer mix. TCRdb called the 5' RACE reads again in MiXCR, with one record for every CDR3 protein. In the table there are 650,000 to 800,000 distinct CDR3 sequences, under 45% of which are singletons. This CDR3 spans 15 amino acids. Per germline, CDR1 MDHEN and CDR2 SYDVKM. No fewer than 7 million PBMCs went into each sample. Points from the study as a whole: Relative to aged donors, long-lived donors carried more naive CD4+ cells and displayed higher diversity.

Sequenced input: blood. The genes are TRBV28 and TRBJ2-5, with TRBD2 as a possible D gene (5 bases). The sequence derives from a man between 60 and 70 years old in good health. In DNA, the CDR3 is TGTTCCAGCAGTCCACTTAAACTAGGGCACGGGACCCAGTACTTC. Protein product: CSSSPLKLGHGTQYF.